The 20 T cell receptor beta chains listed next were all sequenced from one sample in a study of T cell repertoires in cytomegalovirus infection. TCRdb ran MiXCR on the reads and lists one entry per CDR3 protein. This sample has fewer than 550,000 distinct CDR3 sequences, with about 25% found just once. Specimen: PBMCs. The receptor source for this set is a human donor in good health (CMV status not recorded). Some clones in this sample may be carry-over from other donors' samples.

Only a few counts were recorded for this clonotype. The chain links TRBV6-5 to TRBJ1-2; no clear D gene. The CDR3 runs to 13 residues. V lost 6 bases and J 1 base, leaving 9 bases between the germline ends. The germline V gene has CDR1 MNHEY and CDR2 SVGAGI. Written as DNA, the CDR3 is TGTGCCAGCAGCCAGACAATTAACTATGGCTACACCTTC. It yields the protein CASSQTINYGYTF.

The chain uses TRBV19 and TRBJ1-1; a weak D match, TRBD1 (5 bases). Trimming cost V 5 bases and J 5 bases, with 18 bases left between them. Germline lookup yields CDR1 LNHDA and CDR2 SQIVND (reference sequence). The CDR3 spans 15 residues. The CDR3 DNA reads TGTGCCAGTAGTCCCCAGGGCGGCGGGAGAACTGAAGCTTTCTTT. Translated, it gives CASSPQGGGRTEAFF.

This rearrangement joins TRBV7-9 to TRBJ2-7, with D hard to call. With 5 bases removed from V and 3 bases from J, the gap between germline ends came to 17 bases. The CDR3 contains 15 residues. Germline CDR1 and CDR2: SEHNR and FQNEAQ (reference sequence). The CDR3 protein is CASSPSRMRVYEQYF. The CDR3 region has the DNA TGTGCCAGCAGCCCCTCACGGATGCGAGTCTACGAGCAGTACTTC.

The rearrangement links TRBV24-1 to TRBJ2-1; the match to TRBD2 covers 9 bases. With V trimmed by 4 bases and J by 2 bases, 2 bases remained unmatched. In germline, CDR1 is KGHDR, CDR2 SFDVKD. This CDR3 is built from 15 residues. The CDR3 sequence is CATSDAGGPYNEQFF. In DNA form, the CDR3 reads TGTGCCACCAGTGACGCGGGAGGGCCCTACAATGAGCAGTTCTTC.

This clonotype was observed many times. The chain links TRBV6-1 to TRBJ2-1; 7 positions match TRBD2. The germline V gene encodes CDR1 MNHNS and CDR2 SASEGT. Losses at the gene ends were 7 bases for V and 8 bases for J; bases not matched to a gene: 11. This CDR3 comprises 14 residues. The CDR3 nucleotides are TGTGCCAGCATTCCAGCGGGACTCAAGGATGAGCAGTTCTTC. It is translated as CASIPAGLKDEQFF.

This clonotype was seen ten or more times. The rearrangement joins TRBV7-9 to TRBJ2-3; no clear D. The CDR3 totals 14 residues. The V end lost 1 base, the J end lost 1 base, and 6 bases lay between the germline ends. Per germline, CDR1 SEHNR and CDR2 FQNEAQ (reference sequence). Written as DNA, the CDR3 is TGTGCCAGCAGCTTAGGTGGACGCACAGATACGCAGTATTTT. It encodes CASSLGGRTDTQYF.

This clonotype was observed at least ten times. The rearrangement joins TRBV7-2 to TRBJ2-2; D remains ambiguous. With 1 base removed from V and 0 bases from J, the gap between germline ends came to 9 bases. Germline values: CDR1 SGHTA, CDR2 FQGNSA. CDR3 length equals 16 residues. The DNA for the CDR3 is TGTGCCAGCAGCTTAGGTGCCCCCGCGAACACCGGGGAGCTGTTTTTT. This translates into CASSLGAPANTGELFF. Looking up the rest from reference TRBV7-2 and TRBJ2-2 gives the full variable domain: GAGVSQSPSNKVTEKGKDVELRCDPISGHTALYWYRQSLGQGLEFLIYFQGNSAPDKSGLPSDRFSAERTGGSVSTLTIQRTQQEDSAVYLCASSLGAPANTGELFFGEGSRLTVL.

CDR3 DNA sequence: TGTGCCAGCAGCCAAGGGGGAAGACTACAAAATGAGCAGTTCTTC. Translating it yields CASSQGGRLQNEQFF. The rearrangement links TRBV14 to TRBJ2-1; D may be TRBD2 (5 bases). CDR3 size: 15 residues. In germline, CDR1 is SGHDN, CDR2 FVKESK. Trimming removed 1 base from V and 7 bases from J, with 14 bases in between.

This clonotype was counted at least ten times. V gene TRBV7-9 combines with J gene TRBJ2-1; TRBD2 matches 9 bases. From germline, CDR1 is SEHNR and CDR2 FQNEAQ (reference sequence). V gave up 3 bases and J gave up 2 bases; unmatched junction bases: 5. CDR3 length: 16 residues. The CDR3 sequence: CASSLPSGAPYNEQFF. CDR3 sequence (DNA): TGTGCCAGCAGCTTGCCTAGCGGGGCCCCCTACAATGAGCAGTTCTTC.

V and J are TRBV7-8 and TRBJ2-2; D tentatively fits TRBD1 or TRBD2 (5 bases each). The CDR3 consists of 14 residues. Germline loops: CDR1 SGHVS, CDR2 FQNEAQ. The V gene lost 1 base and the J gene lost 9 bases, with 12 bases spanning the gap. The CDR3 DNA is TGTGCCAGCAGCTTAGTCGGGGCGGCCCGGGAGCTGTTTTTT. It yields the protein CASSLVGAARELFF.

This clonotype was seen only a few times. The chain is built from TRBV12-3 or TRBV12-4 and TRBJ1-4, with D unresolved. The V end lost 3 bases, the J end lost 6 bases, and 11 bases lay between the germline ends. The CDR3 length is 14 residues. Written as DNA, the CDR3 is TGTGCCAGCAGTTTGGACCGGCCCTATGAAAAACTGTTTTTT. Protein sequence: CASSLDRPYEKLFF.

There are many counts of this clonotype. J is TRBJ2-5 and V is TRBV11-2; 9 bases line up with TRBD2. V trimming: 3 bases; J trimming: 2 bases; junction bases outside the gene matches: 1. Germline V gives CDR1 SGHAT, CDR2 FQNNGV. This CDR3 contains 14 residues. The CDR3 sequence is CASSLLAGQETQYF. The CDR3 DNA reads TGTGCCAGCAGCTTGCTAGCGGGGCAAGAGACCCAGTACTTC.

For the CDR3, the DNA is TGTGCCAGTAGCAGTAAAAGGGCAGGGGGCAGAGAGACCCAGTACTTC. It specifies CASSSKRAGGRETQYF. The genes are TRBV19 and TRBJ2-5, with TRBD1 matching over 8 bases. The V segment lost 6 bases and the J segment 4 bases; nucleotides outside the gene matches: 13. Germline CDR1 reads LNHDA; CDR2 reads SQIVND (reference sequence). The CDR3 sequence is 16 residues long.

In its sample, this clonotype was seen a few times. The J gene is TRBJ1-3, the V gene TRBV19, with 8 positions matching TRBD1. Germline loops: CDR1 LNHDA, CDR2 SQIVND (reference sequence). The CDR3 covers 17 residues. V shed 3 bases, J shed 1 base, and the junction held 8 bases outside the gene matches. Here the CDR3 DNA reads TGTGCCAGTAGTATGGGACAGGCCAGACGTTCTGGAAACACCATATATTTT. Its protein product is CASSMGQARRSGNTIYF.

The chain is built from TRBV6-6 and TRBJ2-1; D not resolved. The germline V gene encodes CDR1 MNHNY and CDR2 SVGAGI (reference sequence). V was clipped by 6 bases and J by 4 bases, with 16 bases between them. CDR3 size: 15 residues. The CDR3 DNA is TGTGCCAGCAGCCCAACTACTCGTCTTTACAATGAGCAGTTCTTC. Its protein is CASSPTTRLYNEQFF.

The chain combines TRBV10-3 with TRBJ2-5; D might be TRBD1 (6 bases). The CDR3 loop spans 12 amino acids. Germline CDR1 and CDR2: ENHRY and SYGVKD. This CDR3 is CGRTAVRETQYF. CDR3 sequence (DNA): TGTGGTCGGACAGCGGTCCGGGAGACCCAGTACTTC.

The chain employs TRBV12-3 or TRBV12-4 and TRBJ2-2, with 9 bases that match TRBD1. CDR3 length equals 16 residues. Unmatched junction bases numbered 8, after V lost 5 bases and J lost 4 bases. CDR3 sequence reads: CASSPSDRGPTGELFF. The CDR3 DNA reads as TGTGCCAGCAGTCCCTCGGACAGGGGCCCCACCGGGGAGCTGTTTTTT.

This clonotype was counted at least ten times. The chain has TRBV6-5 and TRBJ2-7; 7 bases line up with TRBD1. Germline CDR1 MNHEY, CDR2 SVGAGI. CDR3 length: 13 residues. The V segment lost 6 bases and the J segment 0 bases; nucleotides outside the gene matches: 2. This CDR3 is CASSHRGSYEQYV. CDR3 in DNA: TGTGCCAGCAGCCACAGGGGCTCCTACGAGCAGTACGTC.

This chain's CDR3 is CASSLTGTSGTYEQYF. In nucleotides, the CDR3 is TGTGCCAGCAGCCTAACGGGGACTAGCGGAACCTACGAGCAGTACTTC. This chain uses TRBV7-6 with TRBJ2-7, with 11 bases aligning to TRBD2. The germline gives CDR1 SGHVS, CDR2 FNYEAQ. The CDR3 is 16 residues long. With 5 bases clipped from V and 2 bases from J, the junction kept 8 bases outside the gene matches.

The chain recombines TRBV6-2 or TRBV6-3 with TRBJ2-1; 13 bases match TRBD2. Germline values: CDR1 MNHEY, CDR2 SVGEGT. The CDR3 covers 21 residues. V lost 0 bases to trimming and J lost 5 bases; unmatched junction nucleotides: 16. This CDR3 is CASSYSVRTSGRAQQNNEQFF. For the CDR3, the DNA is TGTGCCAGCAGTTACTCGGTTAGGACTAGCGGGAGAGCACAACAAAACAATGAGCAGTTCTTC.